This T cell receptor beta chain was captured in a study of beta chain features in type 1 diabetes. The germline V gene encodes CDR1 SGHTA and CDR2 FQGNSA. The CDR3 is made up of 14 amino acids. Germline trimming cut 5 bases from V and 3 bases from J; bases unmatched to any gene: 7. This clone turned up a few times. Each of the CD4+ naive, central memory, regulatory and stem cell-like memory populations was sorted via CD45RO/CCR7/CD25/CD127/CD95/CD27. Of the isolated RNA, all was reverse transcribed, and so the sequenced material was expressed TCRB transcripts. The data were produced by immunoSEQ multiplex PCR, yet TCRdb's version contains in-frame clones alone and is incomplete. The table has about 340,000 clones, roughly 8% seen once.

Sequencing was carried out using central memory CD4+ T cells from blood. The gene calls are TRBV7-2 and TRBJ2-7, with TRBD1 identical over 7 bases. The receptor was isolated from a woman between 18 and 30 years old in good health. The CDR3 DNA sequence: TGTGCCAGCAGCCCCACAGGGGCGGGCTACGAGCAGTACTTC. It yields the protein CASSPTGAGYEQYF.